The entry below describes one T cell receptor (beta chain). Which antigen it targets is not known. The sample holds no much larger clone one base away, and base qualities are not on file. The entry originates in a study of blood T cells in healthy people across ages (dated by TCRdb to about 2015). In the study overall: In model experiments, roughly one uniquely barcoded TCR beta cDNA molecule per two T cells was captured by template switching. Age-related changes in TCR beta repertoire diversity were measured in the study by deep sequencing normalized with unique cDNA molecular identifiers. Donors were grouped into four age groups: young (average about 15 years), middle-aged (39), aged (over 55) and long-lived (around 82). Donors of different ages were randomly distributed across sequencing lanes to avoid experimental bias. The study analyzed two additional independent replicas of 1 million unique cDNA reads from the same blood draw for two donors, one aged 18 to 30 and one aged 80 or older.

Study-wide conclusions, independent of this receptor: There was a strong correlation between observed TCR beta diversity and the percentage of naive T cells measured by flow cytometry. The CMV infection status of donors was not known, potentially confounding age-related changes in expanded clonotypes. Observed TCR beta diversity per million T cells fell roughly linearly with age, and a significant reduction was already apparent by age around 40. Estimates of total diversity from one million sequenced T cells were regarded as lower bounds and underestimates. Conclusive comparison of naive and antigen-experienced compartments was prevented by the profiling of bulk unsorted PBMCs. Compared with the aged group, the long-lived group had more naive CD4+ T cells, fewer expanded clones and increased TCR diversity, suggesting age selection.

Library prep was done by 5' RACE. Data came from an Illumina HiSeq 2500. The second PCR ran for about 6 to 11 cycles and used a J-beta primer mix along with a sample-barcoded 5' primer. A template-switch 5' adaptor carrying 12 random nucleotides introduced a unique molecular identifier onto each TCR beta cDNA molecule. Each sample yielded at least 2.5 million CDR3-containing paired-end reads. First-strand cDNA synthesis was performed from all RNA using the Mint cDNA synthesis kit, with priming by a TRBC-specific oligonucleotide. Following uracil-DNA glycosylase treatment, all cDNA underwent a first 18-cycle PCR with the universal primers M1SS and BC2_uni_R. From the authors' description of their analysis: For normalization, 1 million high-quality reads, each with a distinct molecular identifier, were randomly selected from each sample. Instead of being binned into consensus sequences, reads with shared molecular identifiers were discarded. MiTCR, with a Q25 quality threshold and the strictest error-elimination algorithm, was used for CDR3 identification, clonotype clustering and error correction. A nonparametric unseen species model with Euler transformation was used to estimate a lower bound on total TCR beta diversity. TCRdb took the public reads, trimmed them with fastp at Q25, ran MiXCR for clone calling and kept in-frame beta chains. Each CDR3 protein appears once, grouped with its most common genes and DNA. Here the V and J calls rest on TCRdb's processing, not on the authors' analysis. Within this sample are around 1,600,000 distinct CDR3 sequences, with roughly 43% of them counted one time only. The ten top clones hold more than 4% of the sample.

Systemically healthy Caucasian individuals from Russia, approximately 39 in total and aged roughly 6 to 95 years, were included as donors. Around 9.7 milliliters of peripheral blood were collected from each donor into EDTA-treated Vacutainer tubes. Ficoll-Paque density-gradient centrifugation was used to isolate PBMCs, with at least 6.5 million per sample. Total RNA, at least 5 micrograms per sample, was extracted from PBMCs with Trizol reagent. For every donor, flow cytometry on a PBMC aliquot measured the percentage of naive CD45RAhigh/CD27high T cells. CDR1 and CDR2 were assigned from the germline V gene as MDHEN and SYDVKM. The CDR3 has 16 amino acids, counting the end cysteine and phenylalanine. Only the CDR3 part of the read is kept: 48 bases, read in frame from the first base. The germline ends are 22 bases apart after V is trimmed by 8 bases and J by 5 bases.

This clonotype originated in a woman aged 18-35 years in good health. Input material: blood. The rearranged chain carries TRBV28 and TRBJ1-5; no D gene is confidently identified. The nucleotide sequence reads as follows: TGTGCCAGCCCCCCTGGGGTGGGAGTTCCGGATCAGCCCCAGCATTTT. This yields the protein CASPPGVGVPDQPQHF.